The clone carrying this T cell receptor (beta chain) was counted a few times. Its antigen is as yet unknown. TCRdb's table, derived via immunoSEQ multiplex PCR, lists solely in-frame clones and lacks some. The sample has roughly 120,000 clones, approximately 92% seen once. These data are taken from a study of siplizumab effects on memory and regulatory T cells. Study-level findings and limits: Naive T cells seemed more diverse than memory cells; they also seemed major alloresponse contributors. A naive or memory phenotype could not be assigned to roughly 80-95% of the proliferating CD4+ or CD8+ clones.

V dropped 7 bases and J dropped 12 bases, with 10 bases sitting between them. This CDR3 spans 11 amino acids. Germline CDR1 SNHLY, CDR2 FYNNEI. The clonotype comes from a human donor in good health. The chain links TRBV2 to TRBJ1-6, with D unclear. Material: CD4+ T cells sorted from blood. CDR3: CASKGPGPLHF. The CDR3 region has the DNA TGTGCCAGCAAGGGTCCGGGACCCCTCCACTTT.